This paragraph reports one T cell receptor (beta chain). The germline gene is not matched at one end of the junction; a read error may be the cause. As to time point: recipient sample about 28 days before transplant, after cytoreduction. These data come from a study of T cell clonotyping in hematopoietic cell transplantation. Sequenced by immunoSEQ multiplex PCR; TCRdb stores in-frame clones only, minus some. The sample yields more than 70,000 clones, almost 97% seen once. The TCR sequence derives from a woman aged 45-65 years with acute myeloid leukemia. Some clones in this sample may be carry-over from other donors' samples. The specimen comprised peripheral blood mononuclear cells, sampled before stem cell transplant.

In DNA, the CDR3 is TGCGCCAGCAGTGACCCGGGACAGACCCACAATGGGCAGTTCTTC. Protein product: CASSDPGQTHNGQFF. V gene TRBV10-2 combines with J gene TRBJ2-1; 7 nucleotides align to TRBD1. The CDR3 is made up of 15 amino acids. CDR1 is WSHSY, CDR2 SAAADI, per germline.